This paragraph covers one TCR beta chain sequence. The sample holds other DNA sequences that translate to the same CDR3. V was trimmed by 10 bases and J by 5 bases, leaving 23 bases between them. There are 15 residues in the CDR3. Germline values: CDR1 MNHNY, CDR2 SVGAGI (reference sequence). These data come from a study of blood T cell repertoires in COVID-19. Overall study: COVID-19 samples, acute and convalescent, were from the United States, Italy and Spain. From T cells, B-cell-depleted T cells, or PBMCs came the material, which was cDNA or gDNA.

In the original analysis: Amplified reference gene primers provided the basis for estimating nucleated cell counts. Sequencing used immunoSEQ multiplex PCR; TCRdb keeps in-frame clones, though not all of them. V, J and clone size are taken as reported in that table, and D and trimming were inferred from the DNA itself. The table shows about 160,000 clones, with about 83% occurring only once. The specimen sequenced was peripheral blood. The TCR originated in a woman of 80 years or more with acute or convalescent COVID-19. This chain uses TRBV6-6 with TRBJ2-5; possible D gene TRBD2, 6 bases. In nucleotides, the CDR3 is TGTGCCACCGCGGGGACCGGGAGTCGCCATGAGACCCAGTACTTC. As protein: CATAGTGSRHETQYF.